The clone carrying this TCR beta chain registers medium-sized (0.01 to 0.1%) by frequency. The sample belongs to a study of T cell clusters in autoimmune cytopenias. Germline CDR1 and CDR2: MNHNY and SVGAGI (reference sequence). CDR3 length: 16 amino acids. TRB was amplified by touch-down multiplex PCR, primer pools A and B combined. Reanalyzing the multiplex PCR reads, TCRdb keeps one entry per CDR3 protein, without DNA. This sample's table has several thousand distinct CDR3 sequences. TRB amplification used 250 ng of peripheral blood genomic DNA. These data were also reused for a study on T cell repertoires in aging, cancer and after chemotherapy.

Material for sequencing was peripheral blood. The chain combines TRBV6-6 with TRBJ2-6; the D call from TCRdb, TRBD1, cannot be confirmed without DNA. The sequence was collected from a human donor with chronic lymphocytic leukemia. The donor label of this sample is uncertain. CDR3 sequence: CASSKGTGSGANVLTF.